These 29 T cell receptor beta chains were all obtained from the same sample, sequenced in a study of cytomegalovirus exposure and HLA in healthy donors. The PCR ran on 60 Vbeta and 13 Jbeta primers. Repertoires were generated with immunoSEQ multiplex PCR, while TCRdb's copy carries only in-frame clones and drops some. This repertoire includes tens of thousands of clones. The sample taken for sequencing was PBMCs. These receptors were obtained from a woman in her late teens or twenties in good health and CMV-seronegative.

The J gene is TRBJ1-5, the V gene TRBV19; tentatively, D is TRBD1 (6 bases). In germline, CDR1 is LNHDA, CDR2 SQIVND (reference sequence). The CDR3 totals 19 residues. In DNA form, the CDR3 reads TGTGCTCCCCCATCGAGGTTCCCCCGAGGGGGGGGAAGCAATCAGCCCCAGCATTTT. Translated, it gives CAPPSRFPRGGGSNQPQHF. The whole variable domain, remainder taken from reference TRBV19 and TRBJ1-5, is DGGITQSPKYLFRKEGQNVTLSCEQNLNHDAMYWYRQDPGQGLRLIYYSQIVNDFQKGDIAEGYSVSREKKESFPLTVTSAQKNPTAFYLCAPPSRFPRGGGSNQPQHFGDGTRLSIL.

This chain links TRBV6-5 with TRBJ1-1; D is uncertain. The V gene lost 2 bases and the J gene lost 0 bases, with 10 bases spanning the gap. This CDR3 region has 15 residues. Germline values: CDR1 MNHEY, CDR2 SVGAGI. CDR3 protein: CASSYAGTLNTEAFF. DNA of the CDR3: TGTGCCAGCAGTTACGCTGGCACCTTGAACACTGAAGCTTTCTTT.

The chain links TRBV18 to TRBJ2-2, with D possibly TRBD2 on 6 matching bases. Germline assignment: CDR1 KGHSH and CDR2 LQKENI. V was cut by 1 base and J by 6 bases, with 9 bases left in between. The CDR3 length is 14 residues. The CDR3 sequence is CASSPQGGAGELFF. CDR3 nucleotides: TGTGCCAGCTCACCACAGGGAGGAGCCGGGGAGCTGTTTTTT. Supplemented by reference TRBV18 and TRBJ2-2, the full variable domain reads NAGVMQNPRHLVRRRGQEARLRCSPMKGHSHVYWYRQLPEEGLKFMVYLQKENIIDESGMPKERFSAEFPKEGPSILRIQQVVRGDSAAYFCASSPQGGAGELFFGEGSRLTVL.

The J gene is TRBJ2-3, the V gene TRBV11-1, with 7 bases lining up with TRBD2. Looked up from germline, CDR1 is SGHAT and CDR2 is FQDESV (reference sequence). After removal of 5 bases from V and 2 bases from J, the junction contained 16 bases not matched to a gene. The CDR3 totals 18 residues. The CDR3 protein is CASSPGLAETHFTDTQYF. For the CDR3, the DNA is TGTGCCAGCAGCCCCGGGCTAGCGGAGACCCACTTCACAGATACGCAGTATTTT.

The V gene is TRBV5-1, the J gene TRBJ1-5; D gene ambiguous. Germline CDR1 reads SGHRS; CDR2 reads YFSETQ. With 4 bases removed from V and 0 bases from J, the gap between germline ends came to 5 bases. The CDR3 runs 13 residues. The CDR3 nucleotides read TGCGCCAGCAGCCAGAATAGCAATCAGCCCCAGCATTTT. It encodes CASSQNSNQPQHF.

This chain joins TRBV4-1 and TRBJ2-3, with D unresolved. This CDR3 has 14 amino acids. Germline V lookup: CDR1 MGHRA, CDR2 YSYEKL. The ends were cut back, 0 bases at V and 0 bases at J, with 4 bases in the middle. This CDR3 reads CASSQDISTDTQYF. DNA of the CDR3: TGCGCCAGCAGCCAAGATATCAGCACAGATACGCAGTATTTT.

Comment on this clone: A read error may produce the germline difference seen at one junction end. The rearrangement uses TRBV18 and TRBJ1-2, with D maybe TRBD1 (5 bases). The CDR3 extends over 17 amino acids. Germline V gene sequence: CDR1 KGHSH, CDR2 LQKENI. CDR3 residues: CASSPPQQTGGDYGYTF. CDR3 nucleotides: TGTGCCAGCTCACCACCTCAACAAACCGGCGGGGACTACGGCTACACCTTC.

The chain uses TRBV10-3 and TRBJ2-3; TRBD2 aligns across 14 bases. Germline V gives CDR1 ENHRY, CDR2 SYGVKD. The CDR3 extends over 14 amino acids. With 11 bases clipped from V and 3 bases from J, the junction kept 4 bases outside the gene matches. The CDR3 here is CAARTSGGTDTQYF. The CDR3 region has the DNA TGTGCCGCCCGGACTAGCGGGGGGACAGATACGCAGTATTTT.

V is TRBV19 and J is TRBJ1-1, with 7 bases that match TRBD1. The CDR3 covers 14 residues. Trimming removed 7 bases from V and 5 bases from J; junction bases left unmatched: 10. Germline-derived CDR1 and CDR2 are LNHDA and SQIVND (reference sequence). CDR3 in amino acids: CASNLYRGETEAFF. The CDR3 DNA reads TGTGCCAGTAACCTTTACAGGGGTGAGACTGAAGCTTTCTTT.

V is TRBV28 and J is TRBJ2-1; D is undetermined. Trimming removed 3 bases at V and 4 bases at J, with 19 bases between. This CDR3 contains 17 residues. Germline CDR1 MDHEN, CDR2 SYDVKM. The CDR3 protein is CASSFVARPPQYNEQFF. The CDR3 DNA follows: TGTGCCAGCAGTTTCGTCGCCAGGCCCCCTCAATACAATGAGCAGTTCTTC.

The DNA for the CDR3 is TGTGCCTGGACCACCTCGGCTGGGCGGGAGAAATCCTACAATGAGCAGTTCTTC. Translating it yields CAWTTSAGREKSYNEQFF. This chain uses TRBV30 with TRBJ2-1; 7 bases fit TRBD2. Germline V gene sequence: CDR1 GTSNPN, CDR2 SVGIG (reference sequence). Trimming cost V 4 bases and J 1 base; bases outside gene matches: 16. CDR3 length: 18 residues.

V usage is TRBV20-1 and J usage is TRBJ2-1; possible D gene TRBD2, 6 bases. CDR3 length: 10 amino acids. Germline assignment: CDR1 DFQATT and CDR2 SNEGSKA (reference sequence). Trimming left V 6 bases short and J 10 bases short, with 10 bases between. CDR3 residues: CSAPLAEQFF. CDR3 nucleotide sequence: TGCAGTGCCCCACTAGCAGAGCAGTTCTTC.

The CDR3 bases are TGTGCCAGCAGCCAAGATTCGGGGGGACCCCTCCACTTT. It yields the protein CASSQDSGGPLHF. V is TRBV4-2 and J is TRBJ1-6; perhaps TRBD1 as D (5 bases). V was pared by 0 bases and J by 12 bases, with 9 bases between. The CDR3 is made up of 13 amino acids. Germline values: CDR1 LGHNA, CDR2 YNFKEQ.

CDR3 amino acids: CASSPRGTWGQNNEQFF. CDR3 nucleotide sequence: TGTGCCAGCAGCCCTAGAGGTACGTGGGGGCAGAACAATGAGCAGTTCTTC. The gene calls are TRBV11-2 and TRBJ2-1, with D possibly matching TRBD1 (6 bases). Looked up from germline, CDR1 is SGHAT and CDR2 is FQNNGV. The CDR3 runs to 17 residues. Trimming removed 5 bases at V and 5 bases at J, with 22 bases between. The full variable domain, its missing parts supplied by reference TRBV11-2 and TRBJ2-1, is EAGVAQSPRYKIIEKRQSVAFWCNPISGHATLYWYQQILGQGPKLLIQFQNNGVVDDSQLPKDRFSAERLKGVDSTLKIQPAKLEDSAVYLCASSPRGTWGQNNEQFFGPGTRLTVL.

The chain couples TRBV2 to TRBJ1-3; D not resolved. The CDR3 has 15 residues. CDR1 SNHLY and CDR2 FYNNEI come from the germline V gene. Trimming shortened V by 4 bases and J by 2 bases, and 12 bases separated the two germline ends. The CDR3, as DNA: TGTGCCAGCAGTGCCCCCCTGAGCGCTGGAAACACCATATATTTT. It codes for CASSAPLSAGNTIYF. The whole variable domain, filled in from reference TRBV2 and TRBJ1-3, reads EPEVTQTPSHQVTQMGQEVILRCVPISNHLYFYWYRQILGQKVEFLVSFYNNEISEKSEIFDDQFSVERPDGSNFTLKIRSTKLEDSAMYFCASSAPLSAGNTIYFGEGSWLTVV.

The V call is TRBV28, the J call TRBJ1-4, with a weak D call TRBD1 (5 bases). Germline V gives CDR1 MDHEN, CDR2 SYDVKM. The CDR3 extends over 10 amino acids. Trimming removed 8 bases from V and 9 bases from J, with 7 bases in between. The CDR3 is CASADKKLFF. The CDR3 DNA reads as TGTGCCAGCGCGGACAAAAAACTGTTTTTT.

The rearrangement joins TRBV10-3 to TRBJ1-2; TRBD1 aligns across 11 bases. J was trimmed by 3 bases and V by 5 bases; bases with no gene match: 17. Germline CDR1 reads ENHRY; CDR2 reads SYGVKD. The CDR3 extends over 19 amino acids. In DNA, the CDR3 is TGTGCCATCAGTTCGACCACGGGACAGGGGGGGGTGTTATACTATGGCTACACCTTC. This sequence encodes CAISSTTGQGGVLYYGYTF.

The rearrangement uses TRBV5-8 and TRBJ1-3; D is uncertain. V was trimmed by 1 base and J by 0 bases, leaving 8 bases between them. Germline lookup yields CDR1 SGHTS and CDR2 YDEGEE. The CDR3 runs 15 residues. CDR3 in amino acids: CASSLYIRSGNTIYF. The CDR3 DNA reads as TGTGCCAGCAGCTTGTATATCCGCTCTGGAAACACCATATATTTT.

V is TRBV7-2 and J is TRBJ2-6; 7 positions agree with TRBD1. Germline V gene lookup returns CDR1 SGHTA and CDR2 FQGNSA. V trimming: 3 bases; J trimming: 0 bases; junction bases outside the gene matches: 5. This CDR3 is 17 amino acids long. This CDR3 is CASSLTGTNSGANVLTF. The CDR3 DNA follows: TGTGCCAGCAGCTTGACAGGGACGAACTCTGGGGCCAACGTCCTGACTTTC. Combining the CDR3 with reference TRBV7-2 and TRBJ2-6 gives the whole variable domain GAGVSQSPSNKVTEKGKDVELRCDPISGHTALYWYRQSLGQGLEFLIYFQGNSAPDKSGLPSDRFSAERTGGSVSTLTIQRTQQEDSAVYLCASSLTGTNSGANVLTFGAGSRLTVL.

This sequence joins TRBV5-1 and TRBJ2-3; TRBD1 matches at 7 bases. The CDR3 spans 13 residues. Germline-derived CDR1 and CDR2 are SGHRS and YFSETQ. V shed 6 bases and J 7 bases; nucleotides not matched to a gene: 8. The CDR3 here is CASIETGSHTQYF. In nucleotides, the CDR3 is TGCGCCAGCATCGAGACAGGGTCACATACGCAGTATTTT.

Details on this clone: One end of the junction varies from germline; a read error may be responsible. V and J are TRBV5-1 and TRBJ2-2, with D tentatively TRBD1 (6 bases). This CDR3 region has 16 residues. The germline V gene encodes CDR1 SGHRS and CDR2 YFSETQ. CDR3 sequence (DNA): TGCGCCAGCAGCTCCATCCCTACAGGGAACAGCGGGGAGCTGTTTTTT. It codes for CASSSIPTGNSGELFF. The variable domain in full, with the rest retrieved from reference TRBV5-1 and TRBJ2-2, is KAGVTQTPRYLIKTRGQQVTLSCSPISGHRSVSWYQQTPGQGLQFLFEYFSETQRNKGNFPGRFSGRQFSNSRSEMNVSTLELGDSALYLCASSSIPTGNSGELFFGEGSRLTVL.

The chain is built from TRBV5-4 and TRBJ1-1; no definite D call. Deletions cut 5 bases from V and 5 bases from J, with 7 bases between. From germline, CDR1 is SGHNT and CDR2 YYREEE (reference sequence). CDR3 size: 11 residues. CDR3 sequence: CASSFSTEAFF. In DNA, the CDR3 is TGTGCCAGCAGTTTTTCGACTGAAGCTTTCTTT.

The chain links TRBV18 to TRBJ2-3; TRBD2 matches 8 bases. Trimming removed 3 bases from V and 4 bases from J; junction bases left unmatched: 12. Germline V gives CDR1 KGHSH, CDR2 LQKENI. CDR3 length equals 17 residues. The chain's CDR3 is CASSPWVRGGLADTQYF. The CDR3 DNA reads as TGTGCCAGCTCACCTTGGGTCCGGGGGGGCCTGGCAGATACGCAGTATTTT.

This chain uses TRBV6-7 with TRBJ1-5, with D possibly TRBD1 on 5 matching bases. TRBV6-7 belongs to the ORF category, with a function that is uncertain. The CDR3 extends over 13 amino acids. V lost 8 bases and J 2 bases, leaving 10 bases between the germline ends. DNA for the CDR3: TGTGCCAGCGAAGCGGGGGGCAATCAGCCCCAGCATTTT. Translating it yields CASEAGGNQPQHF.

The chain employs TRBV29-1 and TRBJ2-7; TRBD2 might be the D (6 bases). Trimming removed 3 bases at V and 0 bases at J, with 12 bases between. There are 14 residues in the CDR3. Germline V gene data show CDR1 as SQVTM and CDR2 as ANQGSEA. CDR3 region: CSVDTGGGSYEQYF. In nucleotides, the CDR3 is TGCAGCGTTGACACCGGGGGAGGCTCCTACGAGCAGTACTTC.

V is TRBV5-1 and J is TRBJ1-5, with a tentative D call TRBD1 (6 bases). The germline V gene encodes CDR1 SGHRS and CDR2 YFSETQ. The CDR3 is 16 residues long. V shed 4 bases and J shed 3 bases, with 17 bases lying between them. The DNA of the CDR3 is TGCGCCAGCAGCATTAATCCACAGGGCACCAATCAGCCCCAGCATTTT. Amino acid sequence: CASSINPQGTNQPQHF.

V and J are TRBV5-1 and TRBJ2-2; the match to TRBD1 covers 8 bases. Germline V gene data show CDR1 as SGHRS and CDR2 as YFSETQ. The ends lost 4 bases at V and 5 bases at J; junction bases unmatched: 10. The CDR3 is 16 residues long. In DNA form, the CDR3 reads TGCGCCAGCAGCCTACGGACAGGGATTGGGACCGGGGAGCTGTTTTTT. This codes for CASSLRTGIGTGELFF. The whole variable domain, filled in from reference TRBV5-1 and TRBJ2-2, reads KAGVTQTPRYLIKTRGQQVTLSCSPISGHRSVSWYQQTPGQGLQFLFEYFSETQRNKGNFPGRFSGRQFSNSRSEMNVSTLELGDSALYLCASSLRTGIGTGELFFGEGSRLTVL.

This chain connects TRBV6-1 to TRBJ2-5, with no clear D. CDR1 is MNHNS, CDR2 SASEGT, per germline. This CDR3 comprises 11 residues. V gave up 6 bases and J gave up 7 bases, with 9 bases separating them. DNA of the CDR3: TGTGCCAGCAGCCTCGAGGCGACCCAGTACTTC. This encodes CASSLEATQYF.

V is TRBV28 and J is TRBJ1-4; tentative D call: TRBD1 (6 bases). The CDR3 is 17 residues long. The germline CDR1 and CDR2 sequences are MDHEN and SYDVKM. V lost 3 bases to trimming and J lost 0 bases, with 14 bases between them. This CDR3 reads CASSFVRDMATNEKLFF. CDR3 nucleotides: TGTGCCAGCAGTTTTGTTAGGGACATGGCAACTAATGAAAAACTGTTTTTT.